The subject of this entry is one T cell receptor (beta chain). Its antigen is currently unknown. TCRdb reprocessed the 5' RACE reads via MiXCR and lists one record per CDR3 protein. The profile shows 450,000 to 650,000 distinct CDR3 sequences, 20% to 25% of them singletons. The sample comes from a study of T cells after yellow fever vaccination. With 7 bases removed from V and 0 bases from J, the gap between germline ends came to 11 bases. CDR1 and CDR2 (germline): SGHRS, YFSETQ. This CDR3 is built from 14 residues. Study conclusions and caveats: Primary-vaccination clones mostly resurfaced post-booster (96% CD4, approximately 87% CD8).

This clonotype was obtained from a man in his late teens or twenties who received the YFV17D yellow fever vaccine. This sequence joins TRBV5-1 and TRBJ1-3; D remains ambiguous. The source was PBMCs, collected less than 25 days after the first yellow fever vaccination. The CDR3: CASGEAASGNTIYF. The CDR3, as DNA: TGCGCCAGCGGCGAGGCGGCCTCTGGAAACACCATATATTTT.